Listed below are T cell receptor beta chains from one sample, sequenced in a study of OX40 agonist ivuxolimab in advanced cancers. This table comes from immunoSEQ multiplex PCR, and its TCRdb copy is limited to in-frame clones, with some not included. The sample has some 45,000 clones, 84% seen once; the top ten hold approximately 2.5%. Specimen: CD4+ or CD8+ T cells sorted from blood, collected in a trial of the OX40 agonist ivuxolimab. Receptors were obtained from an adult with an advanced solid tumor such as melanoma, head and neck, liver or kidney cancer. Both conserved end residues are trimmed from each CDR3. Clone size, where shown, is once, few, many, or a class for clones that have expanded.

clone size: .; V gene: TRBV5-5; CDR3 protein: ASSAPGSNQPQH
clone size: .; V gene: TRBV10-3; CDR3 protein: AIRGMGTEAF
clone size: .; V gene: TRBV7-8; CDR3 protein: ASSLSWNQPQH
clone size: .; V gene: TRBV6-6; CDR3 protein: ASSSPGRDTPFEQY
clone size: .; V gene: TRBV27; CDR3 protein: ASGWGLPPETQY
clone size: .; V gene: TRBV29-1; CDR3 protein: SVEVVKGAKETQY
clone size: once; V gene: TRBV27; CDR3 protein: ASSFDRGRQPQH
clone size: .; V gene: TRBV7-2; CDR3 protein: ASSTRQGSYGYT
clone size: .; V gene: TRBV21-1; CDR3 protein: ASSNMGPRGSTGANVLT
clone size: .; V gene: TRBV10-3; CDR3 protein: AISLAGGPQQY